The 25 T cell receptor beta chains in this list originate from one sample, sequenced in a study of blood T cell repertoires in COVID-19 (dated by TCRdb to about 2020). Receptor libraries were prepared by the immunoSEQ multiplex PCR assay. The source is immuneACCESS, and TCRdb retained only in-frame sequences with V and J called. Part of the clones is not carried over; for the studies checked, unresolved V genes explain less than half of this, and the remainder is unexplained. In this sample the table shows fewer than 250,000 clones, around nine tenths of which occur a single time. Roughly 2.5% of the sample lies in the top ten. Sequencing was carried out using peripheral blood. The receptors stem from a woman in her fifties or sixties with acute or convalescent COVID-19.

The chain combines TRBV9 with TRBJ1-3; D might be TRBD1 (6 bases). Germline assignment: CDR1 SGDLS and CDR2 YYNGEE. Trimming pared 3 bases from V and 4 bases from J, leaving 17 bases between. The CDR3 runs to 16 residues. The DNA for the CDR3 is TGTGCCAGCAGCGCCCAGACAGGTTCTCTCGGAAACACCATATATTTT. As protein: CASSAQTGSLGNTIYF.

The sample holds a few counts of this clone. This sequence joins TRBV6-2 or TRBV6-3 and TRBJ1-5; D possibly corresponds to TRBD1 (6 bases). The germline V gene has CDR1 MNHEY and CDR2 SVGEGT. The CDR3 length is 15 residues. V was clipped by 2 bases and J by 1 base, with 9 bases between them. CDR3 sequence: CASSYPRGSNQPQHF. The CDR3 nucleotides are TGTGCCAGCAGTTACCCCAGGGGAAGCAATCAGCCCCAGCATTTT.

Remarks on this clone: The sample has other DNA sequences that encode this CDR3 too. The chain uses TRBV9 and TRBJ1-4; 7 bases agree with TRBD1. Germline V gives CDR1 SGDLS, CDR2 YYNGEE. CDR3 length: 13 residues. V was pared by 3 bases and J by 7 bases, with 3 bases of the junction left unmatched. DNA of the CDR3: TGTGCCAGCAGCGCCACAGGGGTTGAAAAACTGTTTTTT. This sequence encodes CASSATGVEKLFF.

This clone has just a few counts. CDR3 bases: TGTGCCAGTAGTATACTAGCGGGAGCAGAGACCCAGTACTTC. Its protein is CASSILAGAETQYF. The chain recombines TRBV19 with TRBJ2-5, with TRBD2 matching over 10 bases. The CDR3 has 14 residues. Germline loops: CDR1 LNHDA, CDR2 SQIVND (reference sequence). With V trimmed by 2 bases and J by 4 bases, 1 base remained unmatched.

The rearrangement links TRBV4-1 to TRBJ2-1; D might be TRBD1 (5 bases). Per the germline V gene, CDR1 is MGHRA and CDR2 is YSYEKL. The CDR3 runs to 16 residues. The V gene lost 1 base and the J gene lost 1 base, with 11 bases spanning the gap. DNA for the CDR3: TGCGCCAGCAGCCAAGTGTTCAGGGCTTCCTACAATGAGCAGTTCTTC. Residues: CASSQVFRASYNEQFF.

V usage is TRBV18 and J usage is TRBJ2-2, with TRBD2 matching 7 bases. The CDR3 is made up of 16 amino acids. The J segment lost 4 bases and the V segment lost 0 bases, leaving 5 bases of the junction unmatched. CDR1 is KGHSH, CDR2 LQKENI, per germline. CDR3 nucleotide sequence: TGTGCCAGCTCACCACCCGGACTAGGGTCCACCGGGGAGCTGTTTTTT. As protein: CASSPPGLGSTGELFF.

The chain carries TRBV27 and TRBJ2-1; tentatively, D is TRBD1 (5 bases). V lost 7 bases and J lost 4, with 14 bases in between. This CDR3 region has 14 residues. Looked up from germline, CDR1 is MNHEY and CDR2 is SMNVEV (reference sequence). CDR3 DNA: TGTGCCAGCAAAGACAGCGTAAAATACAATGAGCAGTTCTTC. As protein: CASKDSVKYNEQFF.

The CDR3 protein is CAWSVLEAYEQYF. For the CDR3, the DNA is TGTGCCTGGAGTGTATTGGAGGCCTACGAGCAGTACTTC. J is TRBJ2-7 and V is TRBV30; D is perhaps TRBD2 (5 bases). Trimming left V 0 bases short and J 2 bases short, with 8 bases between. Germline V gene sequence: CDR1 GTSNPN, CDR2 SVGIG (reference sequence). The CDR3 sequence is 13 residues long.

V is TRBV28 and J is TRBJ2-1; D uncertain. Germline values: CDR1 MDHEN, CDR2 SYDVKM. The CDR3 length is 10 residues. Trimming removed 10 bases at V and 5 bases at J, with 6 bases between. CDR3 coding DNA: TGTGCCACCGGTAACAATGAGCAGTTCTTC. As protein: CATGNNEQFF. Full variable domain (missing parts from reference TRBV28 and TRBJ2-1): DVKVTQSSRYLVKRTGEKVFLECVQDMDHENMFWYRQDPGLGLRLIYFSYDVKMKEKGDIPEGYSVSREKKERFSLILESASTNQTSMYLCATGNNEQFFGPGTRLTVL.

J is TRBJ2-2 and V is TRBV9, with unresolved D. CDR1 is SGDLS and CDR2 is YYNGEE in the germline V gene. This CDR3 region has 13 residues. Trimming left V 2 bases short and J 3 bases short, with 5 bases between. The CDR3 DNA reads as TGTGCCAGCAGCGTCGAGTACACCGGGGAGCTGTTTTTT. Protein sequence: CASSVEYTGELFF. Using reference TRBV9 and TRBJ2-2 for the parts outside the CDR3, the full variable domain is DSGVTQTPKHLITATGQRVTLRCSPRSGDLSVYWYQQSLDQGLQFLIQYYNGEERAKGNILERFSAQQFPDLHSELNLSSLELGDSALYFCASSVEYTGELFFGEGSRLTVL.

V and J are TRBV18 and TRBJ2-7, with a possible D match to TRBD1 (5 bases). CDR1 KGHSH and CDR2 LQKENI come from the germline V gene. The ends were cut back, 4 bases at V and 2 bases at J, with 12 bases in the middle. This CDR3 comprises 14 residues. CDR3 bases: TGTGCCAGCTCACAAGGGGCGCTAACCTACGAGCAGTACTTC. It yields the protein CASSQGALTYEQYF. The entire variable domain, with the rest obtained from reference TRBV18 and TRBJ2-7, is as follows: NAGVMQNPRHLVRRRGQEARLRCSPMKGHSHVYWYRQLPEEGLKFMVYLQKENIIDESGMPKERFSAEFPKEGPSILRIQQVVRGDSAAYFCASSQGALTYEQYFGPGTRLTVT.

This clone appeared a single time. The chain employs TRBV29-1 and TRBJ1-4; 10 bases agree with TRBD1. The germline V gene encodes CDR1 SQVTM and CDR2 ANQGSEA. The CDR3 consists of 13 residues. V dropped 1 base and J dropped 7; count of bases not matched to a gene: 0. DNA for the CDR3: TGCAGCGTTGAAGGGACAGGGGGTGAAAAACTGTTTTTT. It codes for CSVEGTGGEKLFF.

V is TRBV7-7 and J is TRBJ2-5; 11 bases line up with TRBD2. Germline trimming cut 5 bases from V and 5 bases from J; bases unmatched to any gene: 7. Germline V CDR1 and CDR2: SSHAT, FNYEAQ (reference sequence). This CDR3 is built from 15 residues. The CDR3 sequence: CASSSSGRAGETQYF. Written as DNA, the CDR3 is TGTGCCAGCAGCAGTAGCGGGAGGGCTGGGGAGACCCAGTACTTC.

CDR3 sequence (DNA): TGTGCCAGCAGTTCCACGAACACCGGGGAGCTGTTTTTT. Protein product: CASSSTNTGELFF. V and J are TRBV28 and TRBJ2-2; D unresolved. Trimming pared 4 bases from V and 0 bases from J, leaving 3 bases between. Germline V gene data show CDR1 as MDHEN and CDR2 as SYDVKM. The CDR3 extends over 13 amino acids.

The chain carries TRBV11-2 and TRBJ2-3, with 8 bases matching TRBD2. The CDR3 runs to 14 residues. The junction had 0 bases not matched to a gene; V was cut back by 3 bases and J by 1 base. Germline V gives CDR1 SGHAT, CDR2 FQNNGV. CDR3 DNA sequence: TGTGCCAGCAGCTTGACTAGCGGCACAGATACGCAGTATTTT. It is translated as CASSLTSGTDTQYF.

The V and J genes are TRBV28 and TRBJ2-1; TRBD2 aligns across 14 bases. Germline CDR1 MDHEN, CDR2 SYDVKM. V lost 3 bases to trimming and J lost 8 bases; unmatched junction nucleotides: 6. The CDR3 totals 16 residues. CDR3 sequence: CASSFPGTSGSYEQFF. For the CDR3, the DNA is TGTGCCAGCAGTTTCCCCGGGACTAGCGGGAGTTATGAGCAGTTCTTC.

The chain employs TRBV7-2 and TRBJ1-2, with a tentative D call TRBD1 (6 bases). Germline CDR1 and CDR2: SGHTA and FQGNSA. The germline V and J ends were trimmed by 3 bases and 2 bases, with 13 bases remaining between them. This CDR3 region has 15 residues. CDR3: CASSFPDRLNYGYTF. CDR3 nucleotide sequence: TGTGCCAGCAGCTTCCCCGACAGGCTAAACTATGGCTACACCTTC.

CDR3 nucleotide sequence: TGTGCCAGCAGCCATGATACGGGATCGCCCCTCCACTTT. Residues: CASSHDTGSPLHF. The chain has TRBV14 and TRBJ1-6; no firm D call. The V end was cut by 3 bases, the J end by 13 bases, with 13 bases between. The CDR3 covers 13 residues. Germline lookup yields CDR1 SGHDN and CDR2 FVKESK.

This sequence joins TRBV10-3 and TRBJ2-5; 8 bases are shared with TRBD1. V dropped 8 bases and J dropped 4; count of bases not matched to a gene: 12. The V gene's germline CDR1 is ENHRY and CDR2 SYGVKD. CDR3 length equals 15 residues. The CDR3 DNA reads TGTGCCATCGGGACGGTGGACAGGGCCAGAGAGACCCAGTACTTC. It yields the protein CAIGTVDRARETQYF.

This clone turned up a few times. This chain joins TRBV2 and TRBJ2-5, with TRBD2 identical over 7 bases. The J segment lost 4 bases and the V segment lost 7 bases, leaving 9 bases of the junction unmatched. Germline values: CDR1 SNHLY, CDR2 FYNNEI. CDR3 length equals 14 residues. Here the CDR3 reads CASTLTSRGETQYF. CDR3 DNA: TGTGCCAGCACCCTGACTAGCAGAGGAGAGACCCAGTACTTC. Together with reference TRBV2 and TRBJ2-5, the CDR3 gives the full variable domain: EPEVTQTPSHQVTQMGQEVILRCVPISNHLYFYWYRQILGQKVEFLVSFYNNEISEKSEIFDDQFSVERPDGSNFTLKIRSTKLEDSAMYFCASTLTSRGETQYFGPGTRLLVL.

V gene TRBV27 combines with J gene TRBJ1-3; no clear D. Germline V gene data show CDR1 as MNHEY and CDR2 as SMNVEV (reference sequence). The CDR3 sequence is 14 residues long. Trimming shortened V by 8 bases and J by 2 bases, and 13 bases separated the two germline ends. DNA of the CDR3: TGTGCCAGCTCGAGAGGAGGTACTGGAAACACCATATATTTT. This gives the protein CASSRGGTGNTIYF.

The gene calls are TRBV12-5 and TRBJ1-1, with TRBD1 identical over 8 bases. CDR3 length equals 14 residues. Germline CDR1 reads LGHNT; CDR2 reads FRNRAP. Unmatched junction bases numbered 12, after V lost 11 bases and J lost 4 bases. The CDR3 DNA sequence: TGTGCTCGCCTTGACAGGGGAGAAGGCACTGAAGCTTTCTTT. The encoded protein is CARLDRGEGTEAFF.

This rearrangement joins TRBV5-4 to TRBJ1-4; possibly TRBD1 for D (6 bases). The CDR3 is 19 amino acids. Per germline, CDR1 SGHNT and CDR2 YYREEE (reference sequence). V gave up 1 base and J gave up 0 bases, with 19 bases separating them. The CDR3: CASSLRGGGLSATNEKLFF. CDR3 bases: TGTGCCAGCAGCTTGCGGGGGGGCGGTCTTAGTGCAACTAATGAAAAACTGTTTTTT.

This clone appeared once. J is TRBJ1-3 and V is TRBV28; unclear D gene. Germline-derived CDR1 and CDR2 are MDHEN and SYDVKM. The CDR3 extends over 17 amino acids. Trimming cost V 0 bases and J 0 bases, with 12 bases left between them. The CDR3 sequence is CASSLWGTSFSGNTIYF. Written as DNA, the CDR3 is TGTGCCAGCAGTTTATGGGGCACATCATTCTCTGGAAACACCATATATTTT.

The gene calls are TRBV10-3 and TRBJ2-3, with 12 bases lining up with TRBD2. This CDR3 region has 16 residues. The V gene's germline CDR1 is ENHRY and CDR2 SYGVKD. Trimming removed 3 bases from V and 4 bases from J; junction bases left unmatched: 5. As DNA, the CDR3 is TGTGCCATCAGTGAAATAGGGACTAGCGGGTCAGATACGCAGTATTTT. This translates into CAISEIGTSGSDTQYF.